This TCR beta chain was captured in a study of Graves' ophthalmopathy and Graves' hyperthyroidism (dated by TCRdb to 2016 to 2018). About the full investigation: Hyperthyroidism was defined as stable when no progression to ophthalmopathy occurred within 18 months of follow-up. TCR beta repertoire signatures were used to distinguish Graves' ophthalmopathy from Graves' hyperthyroidism and to predict progression to ophthalmopathy. In total, approximately 130 blood samples were TCR-sequenced: fewer than 50 ophthalmopathy, under 80 hyperthyroidism and approximately 17 hyperthyroidism-to-ophthalmopathy patients. To explore V-J signatures distinguishing ophthalmopathy from hyperthyroidism, a discovery set of under 110 patients (roughly 45 ophthalmopathy, roughly 55 stable hyperthyroidism) was enrolled. An independent validation cohort comprised 18 hyperthyroidism patients and about 16 patients who later progressed from hyperthyroidism to ophthalmopathy. T-cell repertoires of thyroid tissue and blood were compared in over five hyperthyroidism patients. After sampling, hyperthyroidism patients received methimazole starting at 30 mg daily, and ophthalmopathy patients received high-dose intravenous methylprednisolone.

Patients with hyperthyroidism were aged 18 to 65 years, had been newly diagnosed, and had a disease duration of less than 2 months. Patients with other autoimmune diseases, uncontrolled infections, pregnancy or lactation were excluded from the study. Diagnosis was based on clinical symptoms, serum thyroxine, TRAb, thyroid ultrasound and orbital computed tomography. Total RNA was extracted with Trizol reagent and quality-checked on an Agilent 2100 Bioanalyzer. For repertoire sequencing, TCR beta CDR3 regions were amplified from RNA transcripts. The first round of RT-PCR was done with HTBI primers and the Qiagen OneStep RT-PCR kit, and was followed by a second round of multiplex PCR, then size selection and purification. Sequencing of the libraries was carried out on an Illumina HiSeq2000 in paired-end mode with 100 bp reads. The study's processing was this. SOAPnuke was used to process the reads, removing any read that contained adapters or uncalled bases, had a mean Phred below 15, or lacked an exact match to the constant primer or identifier. High-quality paired reads were merged with COPE v1.2.5. Unique nucleotide sequences were defined as clonotypes and aligned to IMGT TRB V, D and J references using MiTCR v1.1. The analysis was limited to V-J combinations with a frequency above 0.0001, which together covered 99% to 99.2% of the repertoires. A TCR clonal expansion and chaos score per V-J combination was defined as the ratio of F50 clonal expansion to chaos observed in the TCRdist matrix. Welch's t-statistics and random forest were used to narrow the features down to more than 10 V-J combinations, which were then fed into a naive Bayes classifier. The Morisita-Horn index was used to measure how similar the thyroid and blood repertoires were. Using fastp at Q25 and MiXCR, TCRdb reprocessed the public reads and kept productive beta chains. When rows share a CDR3 protein, they turn into one entry using the most common DNA and genes. The V and J calls were not made by the authors but by TCRdb's processing. This sample gives over a million distinct CDR3 sequences in total; about 40% of them show up just once. The ten top clones hold 8.5% to 14% of the sample.

The CDR3, cysteine through phenylalanine, is 15 amino acids long. Only CDR3 DNA remains: 45 bases, in frame from the first base. CDR1 and CDR2 (SNHLY, FYNNEI) derive from the germline V gene. A distance of 21 bases separates the germline ends of V and J, which lose 7 bases and 6 bases respectively. Paper-wide results and their limitations: No statistical method was used to set the sample size in advance, and the investigators knew which group each participant was assigned to. In cross-validation, the 13-signature model distinguished ophthalmopathy from stable hyperthyroidism with around 90% sensitivity and around 83% specificity, while in the test set the corresponding values were approximately 79% and 70%. In validation, the model predicted ophthalmopathy progression with nearly 71% sensitivity and around 72% specificity; fewer than 15 predicted patients were CT-confirmed with GO in a median of about 6.1 months. Among expanded thyroid clonotypes with frequency above 0.001, most also showed up in blood, which suggests that blood repertoires may reflect the thyroid immune response.

Concerning this clonotype itself: Its antigen has not been determined. The record has no base qualities; no much larger clone is one base away.

The sequence is built from TRBV2 and TRBJ2-5; the D call could be TRBD1 or TRBD2, with each sharing 5 bases. Material: peripheral blood or thyroid tissue (not recorded which). This receptor was taken from an adult man with Graves' hyperthyroidism. CDR3 loop: CASKGTAPLVQTQYF. In nucleotide form, the sequence is TGTGCCAGCAAGGGGACGGCCCCTTTAGTCCAGACCCAGTACTTC.